The 15 T cell receptor beta chains reported below all come from one sample, sequenced in a study of OX40 agonist ivuxolimab in advanced cancers. The repertoire was sequenced with immunoSEQ multiplex PCR; TCRdb's copy has only in-frame clones and lacks some. The sample records approximately 55,000 clones, approximately 84% being singletons. This specimen consisted of CD4+ or CD8+ T cells sorted from blood, obtained in a trial of the OX40 agonist ivuxolimab. Receptors were obtained from an adult with an advanced solid tumor such as melanoma, head and neck, liver or kidney cancer.

This clone was detected once. This rearrangement joins TRBV18 to TRBJ1-5; 9 bases align to TRBD1. This CDR3 spans 17 amino acids. V was pared by 4 bases and J by 0 bases, with 7 bases of the junction left unmatched. Germline V gene data show CDR1 as KGHSH and CDR2 as LQKENI. The CDR3 loop reads CASSQMGTGNSNQPQHF. In nucleotides, the CDR3 is TGTGCCAGCTCACAAATGGGGACAGGGAATAGCAATCAGCCCCAGCATTTT.

The chain links TRBV19 to TRBJ2-2; 8 bases map to TRBD2. The CDR3 covers 18 residues. Looked up from germline, CDR1 is LNHDA and CDR2 is SQIVND (reference sequence). V lost 8 bases and J lost 6; bases outside the gene matches: 20. The CDR3 loop is CASAAGTRVFIWAGELFF. For the CDR3, the DNA is TGTGCCAGTGCCGCCGGGACTAGAGTTTTTATTTGGGCCGGGGAGCTGTTTTTT.

This sequence joins TRBV28 and TRBJ2-1; D perhaps matches TRBD1 (5 bases). V dropped 2 bases and J dropped 7 bases, with 12 bases sitting between them. CDR3 size: 14 residues. Germline CDR1 MDHEN, CDR2 SYDVKM. The CDR3 bases are TGTGCCAGCAGTTTAGGCAGGGCGCGAAATGAGCAGTTCTTC. Its protein product is CASSLGRARNEQFF.

The chain carries TRBV28 and TRBJ2-7; 7 nucleotides match TRBD2. The CDR3 totals 15 residues. V dropped 4 bases and J dropped 3; count of bases not matched to a gene: 9. Germline lookup yields CDR1 MDHEN and CDR2 SYDVKM. The CDR3 bases are TGTGCCAGCAGTTCCCTGGGGGGGGTCATCTACGAGCAGTACTTC. This codes for CASSSLGGVIYEQYF.

This clone occurred a few times. This chain connects TRBV9 to TRBJ1-1, with D hard to call. The CDR3 sequence is 14 residues long. CDR1 SGDLS and CDR2 YYNGEE come from the germline V gene. Between the trimmed V and J ends, which lost 4 bases and 1 base, there was a span of 11 bases. In DNA, the CDR3 is TGTGCCAGCAGCCCACGTACCTGGAACACTGAAGCTTTCTTT. Amino acids: CASSPRTWNTEAFF.

This clone was recorded once. The chain carries TRBV5-6 and TRBJ2-1, with D perhaps TRBD1 or TRBD2 (5 bases each). Germline assignment: CDR1 SGHDT and CDR2 YYEEEE. This CDR3 is 13 amino acids long. The V and J ends lost 0 bases and 9 bases respectively, with 10 bases between them. This CDR3 is CASSLVGTAEQFF. Written as DNA, the CDR3 is TGTGCCAGCAGCTTGGTTGGGACGGCTGAGCAGTTCTTC.

This rearrangement joins TRBV4-1 to TRBJ2-7; 9 bases are a match to TRBD1. Per germline, CDR1 MGHRA and CDR2 YSYEKL. The length of the CDR3 is 13 residues. The junction had 7 bases not matched to a gene; V was cut back by 4 bases and J by 9 bases. CDR3 nucleotides: TGCGCCAGCAGCCGAGGGACAGGGTTCATGCAGTACTTC. This codes for CASSRGTGFMQYF.

This clone appeared a few times. The rearrangement links TRBV14 to TRBJ1-1, with D unresolved. The V end lost 3 bases, the J end lost 0 bases, and 2 bases lay between the germline ends. The CDR3 runs 12 residues. Germline V gives CDR1 SGHDN, CDR2 FVKESK. In nucleotides, the CDR3 is TGTGCCAGCAGCCACTTGAACACTGAAGCTTTCTTT. This encodes CASSHLNTEAFF.

The chain is built from TRBV6-4 and TRBJ2-2, with 12 bases aligning to TRBD1. The CDR3 extends over 15 amino acids. CDR1 is MRHNA, CDR2 SNTAGT, per germline. The V gene end was trimmed by 6 bases and the J gene end by 7 bases; junction bases not matched to a gene: 6. CDR3 nucleotides: TGTGCCAGCAGGAGGGGGACAGGGGGCAACGGGGAGCTGTTTTTT. The encoded protein is CASRRGTGGNGELFF.

The CDR3: CASSDLPPFYGYTF. The CDR3 DNA sequence: TGTGCCAGCAGTGACCTTCCCCCATTCTATGGCTACACCTTC. The chain couples TRBV2 to TRBJ1-2; D is unclear. Germline V gives CDR1 SNHLY, CDR2 FYNNEI. V was trimmed by 3 bases and J by 4 bases, leaving 12 bases between them. There are 14 residues in the CDR3.

This rearrangement joins TRBV5-6 to TRBJ1-2; no firm D call. Trimming left V 1 base short and J 1 base short, with 5 bases between. This CDR3 is 13 amino acids long. CDR1 is SGHDT, CDR2 YYEEEE, per germline. In DNA, the CDR3 is TGTGCCAGCAGCTTGCATGTTAACTATGGCTACACCTTC. Translation: CASSLHVNYGYTF.

CDR3 nucleotide sequence: TGTGCCAGCAGTTTATTCTTCGGGACTAGCGGGAGGGCCGGGCAGTTCTTC. Protein sequence: CASSLFFGTSGRAGQFF. The J gene is TRBJ2-1, the V gene TRBV28, with TRBD2 identical over 16 bases. Germline loops: CDR1 MDHEN, CDR2 SYDVKM. CDR3 size: 17 residues. Trimming took 1 base from V and 12 from J; bases not matched to a gene: 9.

J is TRBJ1-4 and V is TRBV5-1; TRBD1 is a possible D gene (6 bases). This CDR3 has 14 residues. V was clipped by 2 bases and J by 7 bases, with 12 bases between them. Germline V gene sequence: CDR1 SGHRS, CDR2 YFSETQ. CDR3 amino acids: CASSLSGATEKLFF. The CDR3 DNA reads as TGCGCCAGCAGCTTATCAGGGGCGACTGAAAAACTGTTTTTT.

As DNA, the CDR3 is TGTGCCAGTAGTATACACGGTTCTAACTATGGCTACACCTTC. It codes for CASSIHGSNYGYTF. The V and J genes are TRBV19 and TRBJ1-2; D uncertain. V dropped 2 bases and J dropped 0 bases, with 7 bases sitting between them. This CDR3 spans 14 amino acids. Germline lookup yields CDR1 LNHDA and CDR2 SQIVND (reference sequence).

The rearrangement uses TRBV30 and TRBJ2-5; 13 bases agree with TRBD2. The V gene end was trimmed by 6 bases and the J gene end by 5 bases; junction bases not matched to a gene: 6. Germline lookup yields CDR1 GTSNPN and CDR2 SVGIG (reference sequence). The CDR3 runs to 14 residues. The CDR3: CACRLAGGRETQYF. The CDR3 region has the DNA TGTGCCTGCAGACTAGCGGGGGGCCGGGAGACCCAGTACTTC.